What follows describes a single TCR beta chain. What it binds is not known. The V end was cut by 6 bases, the J end by 0 bases, with 11 bases between. Germline CDR1 reads SQVTM; CDR2 reads ANQGSEA. CDR3 length: 14 residues. This sample is drawn from a study of cytomegalovirus exposure and HLA in healthy donors. The study, taken as a whole, reports: First-cohort TCR clusters tended to co-occur in the roughly 130 validation repertoires, a later analysis found. The dataset shows that most TCR sequences were rare, while some public TCRs occurred in many donors. Specificity for CMV antigens was confirmed in vitro for a few of the CMV-associated chains. Reports described diagnosis of cytomegalovirus status by the classifier as highly specific and sensitive.

Profiled with immunoSEQ multiplex PCR; TCRdb holds only in-frame clones, not every one. Of more than 95,000 clones in the sample, 90% to 95% were seen once. The sequence came from a woman aged 18-29 years in good health and CMV-seronegative. Sequencing used PBMCs. This rearrangement joins TRBV29-1 to TRBJ1-4; TRBD1 is a possible D gene (6 bases). CDR3 sequence: CSVTGLATNEKLFF. The CDR3 nucleotides are TGCAGCGTGACAGGACTCGCAACTAATGAAAAACTGTTTTTT.